Presented here are 2 T cell receptor beta chains from one specimen sequenced in a study of spatial heterogeneity in lung cancer. Findings and caveats of the study: The number of expanded tumor alpha and beta chains correlated with mutation number.

These TCRs are of unknown antigen specificity. From the 5' RACE reads, TCRdb called clonotypes with MiXCR, one entry per CDR3 protein. The sample contains some 100,000 distinct CDR3 sequences, approximately 4.4% of which appear only once. Documented time point: sample taken at primary tumor resection. The material sequenced was lung tumor tissue, taken at surgery. The receptors stem from a male donor with early-stage non-small cell lung cancer.

This clonotype was detected ten times or more. The chain carries TRBV4-1 and TRBJ1-4; weak D call: TRBD1 (5 bases). Germline values: CDR1 MGHRA, CDR2 YSYEKL. V lost 6 bases and J 8 bases, leaving 19 bases between the germline ends. The CDR3 has 15 amino acids. CDR3 sequence (DNA): TGCGCCAGCAGAGAGCATCCTCTGCGGGACGAAAAACTGTTTTTT. Its translation is CASREHPLRDEKLFF.

This clonotype occurred many times. V is TRBV10-3 and J is TRBJ1-5; 7 bases match TRBD1. CDR3 length: 13 amino acids. Germline loops: CDR1 ENHRY, CDR2 SYGVKD. Trimming cost V 6 bases and J 5 bases; bases outside gene matches: 4. Here the CDR3 reads CAIRTGLDQPQHF. In DNA, the CDR3 is TGTGCCATCAGGACAGGGCTGGATCAGCCCCAGCATTTT.